This T cell receptor (beta chain) emerged from a study of Tregs in tolerant kidney transplant recipients. Study-level information: The nonmyeloablative bone marrow transplants came from related graft donors, with transient mixed chimerism.

From germline, CDR1 is DFQATT and CDR2 SNEGSKA (reference sequence). The CDR3 is made up of 11 amino acids. Trimming shortened V by 4 bases and J by 8 bases, and 11 bases separated the two germline ends. Overall study results and limits: Some patients' samples used different primers over time, so nucleotide sequences weren't comparable. No direct test of biological reproducibility was done here.

Unstimulated Tregs (CD4+CD25+CD127-) and CD4+CD25- non-Tregs were sorted from PBMCs. Profiling relied on immunoSEQ multiplex PCR, and the TCRdb table lists in-frame clones only, not all of them. The sample carries about 83,000 clones, 95% to 98% recorded once. On this clone itself: Its antigen is as yet unknown.

The V and J genes are TRBV20-1 and TRBJ1-1; D not certain. The clonotype was recovered from a human donor who received a combined kidney and bone marrow transplant. This specimen consisted of CD4+ T cells from blood, obtained before the transplant. CDR3 DNA sequence: TGCAGTGCTAAGCCCCCCCGAGAAGCTTTCTTT. Translated: CSAKPPREAFF.